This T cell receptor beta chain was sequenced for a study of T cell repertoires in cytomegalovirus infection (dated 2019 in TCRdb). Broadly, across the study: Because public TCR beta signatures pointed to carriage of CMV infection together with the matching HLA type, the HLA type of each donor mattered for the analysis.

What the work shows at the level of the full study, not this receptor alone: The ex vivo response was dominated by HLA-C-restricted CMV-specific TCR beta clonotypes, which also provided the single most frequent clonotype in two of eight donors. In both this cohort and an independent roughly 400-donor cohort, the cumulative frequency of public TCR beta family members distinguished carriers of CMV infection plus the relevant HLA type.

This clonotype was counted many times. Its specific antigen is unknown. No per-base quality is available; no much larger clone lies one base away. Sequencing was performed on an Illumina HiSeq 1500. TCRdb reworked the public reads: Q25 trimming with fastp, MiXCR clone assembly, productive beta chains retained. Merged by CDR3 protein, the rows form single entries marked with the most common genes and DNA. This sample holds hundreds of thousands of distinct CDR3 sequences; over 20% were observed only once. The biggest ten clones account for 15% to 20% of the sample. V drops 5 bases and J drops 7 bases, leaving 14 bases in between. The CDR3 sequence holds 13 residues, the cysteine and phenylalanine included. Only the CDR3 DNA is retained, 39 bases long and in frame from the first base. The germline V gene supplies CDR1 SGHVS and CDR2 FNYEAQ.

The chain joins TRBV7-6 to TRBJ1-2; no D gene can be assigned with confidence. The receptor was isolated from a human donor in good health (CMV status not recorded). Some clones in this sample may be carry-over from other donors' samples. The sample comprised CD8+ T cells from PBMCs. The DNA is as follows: TGTGCCAGCAGCCCGGGCACCTGGGGTGGCTACACCTTC. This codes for CASSPGTWGGYTF.